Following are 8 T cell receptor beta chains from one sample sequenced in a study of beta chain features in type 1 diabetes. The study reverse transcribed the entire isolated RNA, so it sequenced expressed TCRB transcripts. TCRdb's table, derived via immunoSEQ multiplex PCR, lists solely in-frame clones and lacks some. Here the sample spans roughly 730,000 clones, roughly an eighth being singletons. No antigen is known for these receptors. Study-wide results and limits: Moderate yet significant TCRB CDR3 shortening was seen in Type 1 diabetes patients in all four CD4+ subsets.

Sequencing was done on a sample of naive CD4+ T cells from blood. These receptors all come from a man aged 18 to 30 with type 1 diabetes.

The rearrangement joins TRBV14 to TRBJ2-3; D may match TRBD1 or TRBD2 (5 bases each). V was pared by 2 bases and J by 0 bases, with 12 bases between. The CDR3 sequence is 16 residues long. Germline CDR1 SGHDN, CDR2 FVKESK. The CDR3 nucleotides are TGTGCCAGCAGCCAATTAGGGTGGGACAGCACAGATACGCAGTATTTT. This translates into CASSQLGWDSTDTQYF.

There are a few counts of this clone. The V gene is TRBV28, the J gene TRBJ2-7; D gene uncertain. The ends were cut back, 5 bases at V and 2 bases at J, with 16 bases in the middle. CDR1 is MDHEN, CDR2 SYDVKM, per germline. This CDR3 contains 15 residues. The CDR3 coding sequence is TGTGCCAGCAGTCCCCGTGGCGGCTGGGCCTACGAGCAGTACTTC. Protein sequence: CASSPRGGWAYEQYF. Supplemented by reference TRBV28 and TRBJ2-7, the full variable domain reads DVKVTQSSRYLVKRTGEKVFLECVQDMDHENMFWYRQDPGLGLRLIYFSYDVKMKEKGDIPEGYSVSREKKERFSLILESASTNQTSMYLCASSPRGGWAYEQYFGPGTRLTVT.

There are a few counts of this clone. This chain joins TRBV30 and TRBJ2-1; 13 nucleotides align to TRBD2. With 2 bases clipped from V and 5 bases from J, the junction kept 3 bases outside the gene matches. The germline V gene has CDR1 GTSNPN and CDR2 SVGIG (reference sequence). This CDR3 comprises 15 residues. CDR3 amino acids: CAWSPGTSGNNEQFF. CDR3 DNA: TGTGCCTGGAGTCCAGGGACTAGCGGGAACAATGAGCAGTTCTTC.

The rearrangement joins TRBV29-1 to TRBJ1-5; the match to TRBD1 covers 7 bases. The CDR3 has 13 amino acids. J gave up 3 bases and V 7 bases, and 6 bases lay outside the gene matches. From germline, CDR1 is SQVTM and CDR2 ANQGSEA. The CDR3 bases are TGCAGCGCCCTAGGACAGGACAATCAGCCCCAGCATTTT. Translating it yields CSALGQDNQPQHF.

The CDR3 spells CSVEQGSNQPQHF. CDR3 bases: TGCAGCGTTGAGCAGGGGAGCAATCAGCCCCAGCATTTT. V usage is TRBV29-1 and J usage is TRBJ1-5; possible D gene TRBD1, 6 bases. V was clipped by 3 bases and J by 1 base, with 7 bases between them. Germline V gene lookup returns CDR1 SQVTM and CDR2 ANQGSEA. This CDR3 is built from 13 residues.

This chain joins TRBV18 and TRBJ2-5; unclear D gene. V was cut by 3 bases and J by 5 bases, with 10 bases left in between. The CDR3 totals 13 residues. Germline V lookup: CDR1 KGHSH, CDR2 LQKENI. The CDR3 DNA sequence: TGTGCCAGCTCACCTCTCACTGGGGAGACCCAGTACTTC. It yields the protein CASSPLTGETQYF.

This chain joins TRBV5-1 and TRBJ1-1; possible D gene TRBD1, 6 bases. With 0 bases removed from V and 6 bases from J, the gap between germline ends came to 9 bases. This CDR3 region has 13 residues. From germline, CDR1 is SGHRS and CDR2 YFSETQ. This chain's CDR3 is CASSLVQGAEAFF. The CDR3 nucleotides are TGCGCCAGCAGCTTGGTACAGGGCGCTGAAGCTTTCTTT.

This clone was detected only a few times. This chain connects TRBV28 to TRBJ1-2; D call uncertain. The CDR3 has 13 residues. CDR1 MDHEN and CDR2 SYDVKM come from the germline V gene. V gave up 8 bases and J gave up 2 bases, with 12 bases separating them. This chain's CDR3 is CASVRATNYGYTF. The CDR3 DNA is TGTGCCAGCGTACGGGCAACGAACTATGGCTACACCTTC.